The present TCR beta chain was sequenced within a study of regulatory T cells in long-lasting Graves disease. Both iRepertoire HTBI primers and Arm-PCR of CDR3 regions were used to build the TCR beta libraries. MiXCR, run by TCRdb on the multiplex PCR reads, gives a single entry per CDR3 protein. This repertoire shows hundreds of thousands of distinct CDR3 sequences, about 16% found once; its top ten account for about 11%. CDR1 is DFQATT and CDR2 is SNEGSKA in the germline V gene (reference sequence). V gave up 1 base and J gave up 0 bases, with 12 bases separating them. The CDR3 runs to 15 residues. As for time point: newly diagnosed GD, antithyroid drugs for less than 3 months. RNA isolated from PBMCs was used to make the TCR library. Separately, the same data were catalogued under a study of T cells in Graves' hyperthyroidism and ophthalmopathy. From that second work: When ophthalmopathy did not progress within 18 months, Graves' hyperthyroidism was considered stable. Ophthalmopathy cases were set apart from stable hyperthyroidism by a 13 V-J model.

The V gene is TRBV20-1, the J gene TRBJ1-2; D unclear. The receptor's source is a man aged 18 to 29 with Graves disease. The source was peripheral blood mononuclear cells (PBMCs), collected at new diagnosis, from a patient treated with antithyroid drugs. The CDR3 sequence is CSARVFTESNYGYTF. As DNA, the CDR3 is TGCAGTGCTAGAGTGTTTACCGAATCTAACTATGGCTACACCTTC.